The sequence of this T cell receptor beta chain was determined in a study of blood T cells in healthy people across ages. The table lists this clonotype with a few counts. All donors came from Russia, were Caucasian and healthy, and spanned ages about 6 to 100. The CDR3 extends over 13 amino acids. The V gene lost 5 bases and the J gene lost 2 bases, with 9 bases spanning the gap. Primed by a sample-barcoded 5' primer and a J-beta primer mix, a second PCR proceeded for 7 to 11 cycles. The authors tagged each cDNA molecule using a template-switch adaptor with 12 random nucleotides. TCRdb redid the calling of the 5' RACE reads with MiXCR, one entry per CDR3 protein. Of around 780,000 distinct CDR3 sequences listed, roughly 25% were seen once; the top ten hold under 3%. This sample also appeared in a second study, on T cells of mothers and their children.

Sample: blood. The chain carries TRBV12-3 or TRBV12-4 and TRBJ2-5, with no clear D. This TCR was recovered from a boy between 10 and 17 years old in good health. The CDR3 DNA sequence: TGTGCCAGCAGTCCTGAGAGGCAAGAGACCCAGTACTTC. The encoded protein is CASSPERQETQYF.